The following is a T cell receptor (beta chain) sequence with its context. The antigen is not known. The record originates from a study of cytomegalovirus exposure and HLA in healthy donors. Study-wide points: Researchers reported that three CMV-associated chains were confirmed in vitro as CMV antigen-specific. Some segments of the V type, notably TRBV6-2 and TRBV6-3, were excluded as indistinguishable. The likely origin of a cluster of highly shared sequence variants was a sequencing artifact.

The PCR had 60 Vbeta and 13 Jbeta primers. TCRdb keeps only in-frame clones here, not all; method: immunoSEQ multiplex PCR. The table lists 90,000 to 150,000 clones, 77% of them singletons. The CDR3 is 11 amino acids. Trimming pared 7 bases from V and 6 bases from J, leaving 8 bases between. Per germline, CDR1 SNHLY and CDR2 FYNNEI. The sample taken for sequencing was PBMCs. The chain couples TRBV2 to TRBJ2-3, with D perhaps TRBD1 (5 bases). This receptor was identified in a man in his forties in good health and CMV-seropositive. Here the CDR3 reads CASTGRDTQYF. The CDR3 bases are TGTGCCAGCACAGGGCGGGATACGCAGTATTTT.